This T cell receptor beta chain was recorded in a study of blood T cell repertoires in COVID-19. Study-level information: T cells, B-cell-depleted T cells, or PBMCs provided the cDNA or gDNA that served as material.

Profiling relied on immunoSEQ multiplex PCR, and the TCRdb table lists in-frame clones only, not all of them. The repertoire consists of 300,000 to 400,000 clones, with 87% occurring once and the leading ten covering roughly 8.9%. Seattle researchers signed up patients amid active infection and tracked them longitudinally. Trimming shortened V by 4 bases and J by 1 base, and 11 bases separated the two germline ends. The CDR3 runs to 15 residues. From germline, CDR1 is KGHDR and CDR2 SFDVKD. The clonotype originates from a man aged 25-40 years with COVID-19, enrolled during active disease. J is TRBJ2-3 and V is TRBV24-1, with D possibly being TRBD1 (6 bases). Input material: peripheral blood. This CDR3 is CATSDPGAGTDTQYF. In DNA form, the CDR3 reads TGTGCCACCAGTGACCCAGGGGCTGGCACAGATACGCAGTATTTT.